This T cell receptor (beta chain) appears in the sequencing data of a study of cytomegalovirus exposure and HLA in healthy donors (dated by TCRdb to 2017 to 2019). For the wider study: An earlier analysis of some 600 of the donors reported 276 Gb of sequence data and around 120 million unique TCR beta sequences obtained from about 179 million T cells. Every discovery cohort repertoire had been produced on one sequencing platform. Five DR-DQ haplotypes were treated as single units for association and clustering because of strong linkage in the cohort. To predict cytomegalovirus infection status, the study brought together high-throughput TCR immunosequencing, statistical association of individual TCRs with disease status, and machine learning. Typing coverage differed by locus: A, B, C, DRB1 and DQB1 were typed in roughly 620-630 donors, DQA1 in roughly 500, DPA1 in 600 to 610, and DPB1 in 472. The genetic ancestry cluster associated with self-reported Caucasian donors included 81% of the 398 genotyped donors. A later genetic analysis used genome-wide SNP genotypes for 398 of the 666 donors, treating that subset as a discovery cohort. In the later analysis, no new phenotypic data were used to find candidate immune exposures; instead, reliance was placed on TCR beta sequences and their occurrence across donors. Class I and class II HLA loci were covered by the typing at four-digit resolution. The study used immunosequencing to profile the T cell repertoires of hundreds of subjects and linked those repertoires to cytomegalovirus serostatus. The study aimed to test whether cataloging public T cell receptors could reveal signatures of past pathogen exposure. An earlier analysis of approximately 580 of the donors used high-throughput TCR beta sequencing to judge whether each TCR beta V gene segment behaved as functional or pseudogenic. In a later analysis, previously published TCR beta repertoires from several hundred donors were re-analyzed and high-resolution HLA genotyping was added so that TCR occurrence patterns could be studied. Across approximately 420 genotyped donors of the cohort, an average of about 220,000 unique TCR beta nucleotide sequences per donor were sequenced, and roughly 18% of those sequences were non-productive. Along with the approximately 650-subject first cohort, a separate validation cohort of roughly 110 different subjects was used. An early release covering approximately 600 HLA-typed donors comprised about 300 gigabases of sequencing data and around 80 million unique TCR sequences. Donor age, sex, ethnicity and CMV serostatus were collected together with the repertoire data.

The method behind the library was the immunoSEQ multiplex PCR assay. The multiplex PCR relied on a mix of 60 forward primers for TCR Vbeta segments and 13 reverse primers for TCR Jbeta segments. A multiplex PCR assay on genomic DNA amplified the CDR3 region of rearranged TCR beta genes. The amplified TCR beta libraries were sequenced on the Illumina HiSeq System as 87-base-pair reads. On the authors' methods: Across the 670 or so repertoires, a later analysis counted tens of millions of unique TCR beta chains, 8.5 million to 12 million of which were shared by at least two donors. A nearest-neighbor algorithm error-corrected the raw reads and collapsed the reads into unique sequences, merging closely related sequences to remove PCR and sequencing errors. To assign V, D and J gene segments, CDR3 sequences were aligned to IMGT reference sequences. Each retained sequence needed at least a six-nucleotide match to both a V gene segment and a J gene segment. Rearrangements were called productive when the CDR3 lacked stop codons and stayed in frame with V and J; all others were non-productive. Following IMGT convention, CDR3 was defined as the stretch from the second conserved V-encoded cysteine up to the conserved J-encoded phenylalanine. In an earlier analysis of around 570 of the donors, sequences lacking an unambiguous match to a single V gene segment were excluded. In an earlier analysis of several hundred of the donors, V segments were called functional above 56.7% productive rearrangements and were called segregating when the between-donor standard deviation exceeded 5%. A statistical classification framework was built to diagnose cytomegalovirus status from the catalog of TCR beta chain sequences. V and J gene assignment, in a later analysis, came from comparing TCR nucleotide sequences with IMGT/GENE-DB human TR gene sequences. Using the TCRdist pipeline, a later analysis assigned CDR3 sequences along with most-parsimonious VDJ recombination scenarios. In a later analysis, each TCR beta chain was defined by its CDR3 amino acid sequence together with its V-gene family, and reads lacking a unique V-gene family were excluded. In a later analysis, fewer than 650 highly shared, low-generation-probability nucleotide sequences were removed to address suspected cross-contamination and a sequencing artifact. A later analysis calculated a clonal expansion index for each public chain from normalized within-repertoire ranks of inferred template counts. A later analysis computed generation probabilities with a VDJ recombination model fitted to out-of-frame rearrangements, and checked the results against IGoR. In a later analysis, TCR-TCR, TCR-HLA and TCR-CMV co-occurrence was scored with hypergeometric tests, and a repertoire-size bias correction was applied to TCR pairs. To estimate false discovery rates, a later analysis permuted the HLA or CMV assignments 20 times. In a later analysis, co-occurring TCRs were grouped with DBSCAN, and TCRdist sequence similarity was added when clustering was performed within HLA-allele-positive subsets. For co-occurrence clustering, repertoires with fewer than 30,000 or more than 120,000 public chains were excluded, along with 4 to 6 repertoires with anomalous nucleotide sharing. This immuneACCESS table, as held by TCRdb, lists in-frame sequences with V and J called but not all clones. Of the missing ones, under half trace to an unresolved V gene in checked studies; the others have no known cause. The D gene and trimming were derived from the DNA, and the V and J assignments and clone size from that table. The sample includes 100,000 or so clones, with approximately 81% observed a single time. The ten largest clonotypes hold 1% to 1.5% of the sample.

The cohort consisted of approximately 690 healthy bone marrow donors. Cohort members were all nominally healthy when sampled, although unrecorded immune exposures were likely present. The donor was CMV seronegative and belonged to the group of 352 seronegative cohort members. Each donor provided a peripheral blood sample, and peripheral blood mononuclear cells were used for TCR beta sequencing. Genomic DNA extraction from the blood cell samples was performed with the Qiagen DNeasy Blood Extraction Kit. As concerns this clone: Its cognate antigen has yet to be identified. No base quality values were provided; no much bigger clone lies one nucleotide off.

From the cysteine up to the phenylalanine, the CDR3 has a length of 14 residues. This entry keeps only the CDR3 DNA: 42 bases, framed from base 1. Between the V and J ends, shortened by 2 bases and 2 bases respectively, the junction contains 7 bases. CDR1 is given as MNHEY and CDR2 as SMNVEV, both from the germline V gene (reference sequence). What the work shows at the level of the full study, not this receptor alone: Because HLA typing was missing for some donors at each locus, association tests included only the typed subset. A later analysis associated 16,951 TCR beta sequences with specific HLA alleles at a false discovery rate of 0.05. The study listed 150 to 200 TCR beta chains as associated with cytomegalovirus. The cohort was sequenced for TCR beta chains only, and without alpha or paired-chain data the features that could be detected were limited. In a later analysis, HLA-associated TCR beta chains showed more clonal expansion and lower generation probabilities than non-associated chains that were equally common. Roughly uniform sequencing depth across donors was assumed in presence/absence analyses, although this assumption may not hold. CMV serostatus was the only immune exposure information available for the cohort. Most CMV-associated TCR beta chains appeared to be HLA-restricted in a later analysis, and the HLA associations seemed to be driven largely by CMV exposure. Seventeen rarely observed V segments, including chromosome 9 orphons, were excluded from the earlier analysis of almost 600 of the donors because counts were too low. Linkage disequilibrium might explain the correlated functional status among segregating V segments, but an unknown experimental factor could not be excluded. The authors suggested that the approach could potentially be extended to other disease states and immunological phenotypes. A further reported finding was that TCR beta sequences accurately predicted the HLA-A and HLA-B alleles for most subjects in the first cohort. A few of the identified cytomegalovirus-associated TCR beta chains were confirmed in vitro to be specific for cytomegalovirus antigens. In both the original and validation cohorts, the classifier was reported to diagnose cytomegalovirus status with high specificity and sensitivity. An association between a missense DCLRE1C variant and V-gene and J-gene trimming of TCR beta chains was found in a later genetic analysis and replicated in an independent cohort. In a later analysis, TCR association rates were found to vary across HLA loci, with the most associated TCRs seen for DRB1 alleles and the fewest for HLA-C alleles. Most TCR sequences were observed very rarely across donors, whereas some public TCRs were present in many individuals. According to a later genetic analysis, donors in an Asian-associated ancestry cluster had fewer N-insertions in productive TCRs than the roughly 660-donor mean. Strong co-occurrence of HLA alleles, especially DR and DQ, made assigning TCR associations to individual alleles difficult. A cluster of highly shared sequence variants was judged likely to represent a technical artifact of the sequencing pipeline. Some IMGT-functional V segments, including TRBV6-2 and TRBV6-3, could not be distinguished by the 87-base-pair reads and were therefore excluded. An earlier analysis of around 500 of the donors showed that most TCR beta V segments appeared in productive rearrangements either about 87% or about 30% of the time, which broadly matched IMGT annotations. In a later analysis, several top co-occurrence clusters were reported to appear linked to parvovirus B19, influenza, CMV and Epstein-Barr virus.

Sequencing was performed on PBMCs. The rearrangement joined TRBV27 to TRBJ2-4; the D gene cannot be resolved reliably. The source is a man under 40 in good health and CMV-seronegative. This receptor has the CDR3 CASSLRGTKNIQYF. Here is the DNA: TGTGCCAGCAGTTTACGAGGAACCAAAAACATTCAGTACTTC.